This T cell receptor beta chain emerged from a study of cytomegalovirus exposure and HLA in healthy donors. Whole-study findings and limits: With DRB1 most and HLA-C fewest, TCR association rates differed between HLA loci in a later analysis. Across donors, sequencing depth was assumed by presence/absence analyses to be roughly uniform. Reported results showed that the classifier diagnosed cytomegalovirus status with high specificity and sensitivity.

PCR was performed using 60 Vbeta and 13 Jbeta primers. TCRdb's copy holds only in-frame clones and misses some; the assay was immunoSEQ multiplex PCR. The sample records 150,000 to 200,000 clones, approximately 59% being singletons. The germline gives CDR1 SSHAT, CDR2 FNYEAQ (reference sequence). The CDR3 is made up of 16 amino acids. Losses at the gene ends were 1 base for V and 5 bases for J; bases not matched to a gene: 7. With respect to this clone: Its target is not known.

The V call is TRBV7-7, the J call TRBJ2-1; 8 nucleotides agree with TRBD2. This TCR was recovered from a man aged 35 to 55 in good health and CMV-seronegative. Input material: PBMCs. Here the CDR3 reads CASSLEIAGGHNEQFF. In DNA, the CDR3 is TGTGCCAGCAGCTTAGAGATTGCGGGGGGCCACAATGAGCAGTTCTTC.